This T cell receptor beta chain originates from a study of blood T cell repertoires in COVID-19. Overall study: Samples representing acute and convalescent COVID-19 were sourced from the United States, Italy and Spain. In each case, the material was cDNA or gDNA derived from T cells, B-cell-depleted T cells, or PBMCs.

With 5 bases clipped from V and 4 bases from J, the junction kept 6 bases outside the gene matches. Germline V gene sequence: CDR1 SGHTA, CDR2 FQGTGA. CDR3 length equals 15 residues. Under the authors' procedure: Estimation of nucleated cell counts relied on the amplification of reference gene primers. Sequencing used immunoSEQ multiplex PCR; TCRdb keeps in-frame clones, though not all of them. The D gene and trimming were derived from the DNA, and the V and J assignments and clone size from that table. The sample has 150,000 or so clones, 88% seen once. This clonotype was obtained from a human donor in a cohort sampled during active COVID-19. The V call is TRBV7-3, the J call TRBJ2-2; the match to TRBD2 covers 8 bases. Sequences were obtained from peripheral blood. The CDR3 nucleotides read TGTGCCAGCAGCCCGATAGCGGGAAGCACCGGGGAGCTGTTTTTT. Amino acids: CASSPIAGSTGELFF.